This entry concerns a single T cell receptor beta chain. The data are from a study of cytomegalovirus exposure and HLA in healthy donors. CDR1 is MNHEY, CDR2 SMNVEV, per germline (reference sequence). The CDR3 covers 15 residues. With V trimmed by 1 base and J by 6 bases, 6 bases remained unmatched. Vbeta (60) and Jbeta (13) primers were used in the PCR. Measured with immunoSEQ multiplex PCR; TCRdb has only the in-frame clones, and not every one. The sample consists of a few hundred thousand clones, roughly 80% of them appearing once. This receptor was taken from a girl under 10 years old in good health and CMV-seronegative. Sequencing was performed on PBMCs. The V and J genes are TRBV27 and TRBJ1-5; 7 bases are a match to TRBD1. CDR3 nucleotides: TGTGCCAGCAGTTTATTGGCAGGGGGTGGTCAGCCCCAGCATTTT. This codes for CASSLLAGGGQPQHF.